This T cell receptor beta chain came from a study of cytomegalovirus exposure and HLA in healthy donors. Study conclusions and caveats: In most subjects, TCR beta sequences reportedly gave accurate predictions of HLA-A and HLA-B alleles. Later work showed greater clonal expansion in HLA-associated TCR beta chains than in equally common others.

V was cut by 11 bases and J by 0 bases, with 16 bases left in between. Germline CDR1 is MDHEN and CDR2 is SYDVKM. The CDR3 has 14 amino acids. The PCR ran on 60 Vbeta and 13 Jbeta primers. Produced via immunoSEQ multiplex PCR; TCRdb's table is partial and in-frame only. The sample holds about 140,000 clones; approximately 84% are singletons and the top ten take less than 2%. To note about this clone: The antigen remains undetermined.

The J gene is TRBJ1-2, the V gene TRBV28; D gene uncertain. The sequenced material came from PBMCs. The source is a woman aged 40 to 50 in good health and CMV-seronegative. CDR3 DNA sequence: TGTGCCTGCATTTCGGGTCCCACTAACTATGGCTACACCTTC. It is translated as CACISGPTNYGYTF.